The 15 T cell receptor beta chains in this list originate from one sample, sequenced in a study of blood T cell repertoires in COVID-19. Using immunoSEQ multiplex PCR, the repertoire was profiled, and TCRdb retains in-frame clones only, with some absent. Of about 160,000 clones in the sample, approximately 82% were seen once. The sequencing input was peripheral blood. Every receptor here comes from a woman aged 40 to 50 with COVID-19, enrolled during active disease.

J is TRBJ1-1 and V is TRBV12-3 or TRBV12-4; no clear D. Trimming took 3 bases from V and 1 from J, leaving 6 bases between them. The CDR3 runs to 13 residues. The CDR3 protein is CASSLTGNTEAFF. For the CDR3, the DNA is TGTGCCAGCAGTTTGACGGGGAACACTGAAGCTTTCTTT.

This chain connects TRBV12-3 or TRBV12-4 to TRBJ2-1; the D gene is possibly TRBD2 (5 bases). This CDR3 is built from 13 residues. V dropped 3 bases and J dropped 9 bases, with 12 bases sitting between them. CDR3 bases: TGTGCCAGCAGTTTGATGGCGGGCGTTGAGCAGTTCTTC. Translating gives CASSLMAGVEQFF.

The chain has TRBV7-3 and TRBJ2-7, with 9 bases fitting TRBD1. From germline, CDR1 is SGHTA and CDR2 FQGTGA. V shed 5 bases and J 3 bases; nucleotides not matched to a gene: 2. The CDR3 contains 13 residues. The DNA of the CDR3 is TGTGCCAGCAGCGCGACAGGGGGCTACGAGCAGTACTTC. Translating it yields CASSATGGYEQYF.

The chain's CDR3 is CASSHKDRDSPLHF. The CDR3 DNA reads as TGTGCCAGCAGCCATAAGGACAGGGATTCACCCCTCCACTTT. The rearrangement links TRBV7-6 to TRBJ1-6; 8 bases are shared with TRBD1. J gave up 8 bases and V 5 bases, and 5 bases lay outside the gene matches. This CDR3 contains 14 residues. Germline-derived CDR1 and CDR2 are SGHVS and FNYEAQ.

V gene TRBV2 combines with J gene TRBJ1-2; 8 bases are shared with TRBD1. The CDR3 spans 15 residues. Germline-derived CDR1 and CDR2 are SNHLY and FYNNEI. The V segment lost 3 bases and the J segment 7 bases; nucleotides outside the gene matches: 10. The CDR3 bases are TGTGCCAGCAGTGAGGAACAGGGGGTAGAGTTTGGCTACACCTTC. Encoded protein: CASSEEQGVEFGYTF.

This clone was seen only once. The chain carries TRBV6-5 and TRBJ2-7, with a weak D call TRBD1 (5 bases). This CDR3 has 12 amino acids. Germline V gene data show CDR1 as MNHEY and CDR2 as SVGAGI. V was clipped by 4 bases and J by 3 bases, with 7 bases between them. CDR3 region: CASSSDSYEQYV. CDR3 DNA: TGTGCCAGCAGTTCAGACAGCTACGAGCAGTACGTC.

V and J are TRBV7-2 and TRBJ2-3; weak D call: TRBD1 (6 bases). The germline V gene has CDR1 SGHTA and CDR2 FQGNSA. The V end lost 5 bases, the J end lost 6 bases, and 15 bases lay between the germline ends. The CDR3 totals 14 residues. DNA for the CDR3: TGTGCCAGCAGCCAGGGGTGGCTGGGGGATACGCAGTATTTT. Translated: CASSQGWLGDTQYF.

This rearrangement joins TRBV2 to TRBJ2-5; tentatively, D is TRBD1 (5 bases). Germline CDR1 SNHLY, CDR2 FYNNEI. There are 12 residues in the CDR3. V dropped 2 bases and J dropped 5 bases, with 6 bases sitting between them. DNA for the CDR3: TGTGCCAGCAGTGAATGGGGCGAGACCCAGTACTTC. Translated: CASSEWGETQYF.

This chain connects TRBV6-5 to TRBJ1-1; 7 positions match TRBD1. Germline trimming cut 4 bases from V and 1 base from J; bases unmatched to any gene: 3. The CDR3 totals 14 residues. Germline values: CDR1 MNHEY, CDR2 SVGAGI. CDR3 sequence: CASSFGDRNTEAFF. In nucleotides, the CDR3 is TGTGCCAGCAGTTTTGGGGACAGGAACACTGAAGCTTTCTTT.

J is TRBJ1-2 and V is TRBV6-6; TRBD1 is a possible D gene (6 bases). Germline CDR1 and CDR2: MNHNY and SVGAGI (reference sequence). The CDR3 has 15 amino acids. Trimming stripped 5 bases from V and 5 bases from J, with 18 bases between. The CDR3 nucleotides read TGTGCCAGCAGTATCCGGGACATCGAATTTTATGGCTACACCTTC. The encoded protein is CASSIRDIEFYGYTF.

The chain has TRBV2 and TRBJ1-1; TRBD1 aligns across 7 bases. Germline V lookup: CDR1 SNHLY, CDR2 FYNNEI. Trimming cost V 6 bases and J 1 base; bases outside gene matches: 5. This CDR3 comprises 14 residues. The CDR3 loop is CASSPGTENTEAFF. In DNA, the CDR3 is TGTGCCAGCAGCCCCGGGACAGAGAACACTGAAGCTTTCTTT. Combining the CDR3 with reference TRBV2 and TRBJ1-1 gives the whole variable domain EPEVTQTPSHQVTQMGQEVILRCVPISNHLYFYWYRQILGQKVEFLVSFYNNEISEKSEIFDDQFSVERPDGSNFTLKIRSTKLEDSAMYFCASSPGTENTEAFFGQGTRLTVV.

This chain links TRBV7-9 with TRBJ1-2; 7 bases are a match to TRBD1. The CDR3 totals 15 residues. The V segment lost 1 base and the J segment 6 bases; nucleotides outside the gene matches: 8. Per germline, CDR1 SEHNR and CDR2 FQNEAQ (reference sequence). DNA of the CDR3: TGTGCCAGCAGCTTAGATGGCAGGGGGAGGAATGGCTACACCTTC. It yields the protein CASSLDGRGRNGYTF.

The rearrangement uses TRBV6-5 and TRBJ1-2; TRBD1 aligns across 7 bases. The CDR3 totals 13 residues. In germline, CDR1 is MNHEY, CDR2 SVGAGI. V shed 0 bases and J 6 bases; nucleotides not matched to a gene: 1. CDR3 DNA: TGTGCCAGCAGTTACTCCAGGGGGAATGGCTACACCTTC. This sequence encodes CASSYSRGNGYTF.

This clone was found a few times. The J gene is TRBJ1-2, the V gene TRBV9, with a possible D match to TRBD1 (6 bases). Germline V lookup: CDR1 SGDLS, CDR2 YYNGEE. V dropped 0 bases and J dropped 2 bases, with 8 bases sitting between them. The CDR3 has 14 residues. The CDR3 sequence: CASSVAGTNYGYTF. The DNA of the CDR3 is TGTGCCAGCAGCGTAGCAGGGACAAACTATGGCTACACCTTC.

This clone appeared once. CDR3 coding DNA: TGTGCCAGCAGTGAATTCTGGACTAGCGGGACGACAGATACGCAGTATTTT. Its protein is CASSEFWTSGTTDTQYF. V gene TRBV25-1 combines with J gene TRBJ2-3; 12 bases fit TRBD2. This CDR3 region has 17 residues. The V and J ends lost 1 base and 3 bases, in that order; junction bases with no gene match: 5. The V gene's germline CDR1 is MGHDK and CDR2 SYGVNS.